The following is a T cell receptor (beta chain) sequence with its context. The data were taken from a study of blood T cell repertoires in COVID-19. Study information: COVID-19 samples, acute and convalescent, were from the United States, Italy and Spain. Nucleic acid was either cDNA or gDNA, and it came from T cells, B-cell-depleted T cells, or PBMCs.

As processed by the authors: Amplification of reference gene primers was used by the study to estimate nucleated cell counts. The method was immunoSEQ multiplex PCR; TCRdb's version includes in-frame clones alone and lacks a portion of them. The V and J calls and clone size were taken over from that table, and D and trimming were inferred from the DNA. The data contain 120,000 to 150,000 clones, 85% to 90% of them singletons. Deletions cut 3 bases from V and 8 bases from J, with 17 bases between. Germline V gives CDR1 LNHDA, CDR2 SQIVND (reference sequence). This CDR3 has 14 residues. V is TRBV19 and J is TRBJ2-7, with a tentative D call TRBD1 (5 bases). Input material: peripheral blood. This TCR came from a man aged 50 to 60 who had recovered from COVID-19. CDR3 nucleotide sequence: TGTGCCAGTAGTATTGGGCAGGGTGGAAACCAGCAGTACTTC. Protein: CASSIGQGGNQQYF.